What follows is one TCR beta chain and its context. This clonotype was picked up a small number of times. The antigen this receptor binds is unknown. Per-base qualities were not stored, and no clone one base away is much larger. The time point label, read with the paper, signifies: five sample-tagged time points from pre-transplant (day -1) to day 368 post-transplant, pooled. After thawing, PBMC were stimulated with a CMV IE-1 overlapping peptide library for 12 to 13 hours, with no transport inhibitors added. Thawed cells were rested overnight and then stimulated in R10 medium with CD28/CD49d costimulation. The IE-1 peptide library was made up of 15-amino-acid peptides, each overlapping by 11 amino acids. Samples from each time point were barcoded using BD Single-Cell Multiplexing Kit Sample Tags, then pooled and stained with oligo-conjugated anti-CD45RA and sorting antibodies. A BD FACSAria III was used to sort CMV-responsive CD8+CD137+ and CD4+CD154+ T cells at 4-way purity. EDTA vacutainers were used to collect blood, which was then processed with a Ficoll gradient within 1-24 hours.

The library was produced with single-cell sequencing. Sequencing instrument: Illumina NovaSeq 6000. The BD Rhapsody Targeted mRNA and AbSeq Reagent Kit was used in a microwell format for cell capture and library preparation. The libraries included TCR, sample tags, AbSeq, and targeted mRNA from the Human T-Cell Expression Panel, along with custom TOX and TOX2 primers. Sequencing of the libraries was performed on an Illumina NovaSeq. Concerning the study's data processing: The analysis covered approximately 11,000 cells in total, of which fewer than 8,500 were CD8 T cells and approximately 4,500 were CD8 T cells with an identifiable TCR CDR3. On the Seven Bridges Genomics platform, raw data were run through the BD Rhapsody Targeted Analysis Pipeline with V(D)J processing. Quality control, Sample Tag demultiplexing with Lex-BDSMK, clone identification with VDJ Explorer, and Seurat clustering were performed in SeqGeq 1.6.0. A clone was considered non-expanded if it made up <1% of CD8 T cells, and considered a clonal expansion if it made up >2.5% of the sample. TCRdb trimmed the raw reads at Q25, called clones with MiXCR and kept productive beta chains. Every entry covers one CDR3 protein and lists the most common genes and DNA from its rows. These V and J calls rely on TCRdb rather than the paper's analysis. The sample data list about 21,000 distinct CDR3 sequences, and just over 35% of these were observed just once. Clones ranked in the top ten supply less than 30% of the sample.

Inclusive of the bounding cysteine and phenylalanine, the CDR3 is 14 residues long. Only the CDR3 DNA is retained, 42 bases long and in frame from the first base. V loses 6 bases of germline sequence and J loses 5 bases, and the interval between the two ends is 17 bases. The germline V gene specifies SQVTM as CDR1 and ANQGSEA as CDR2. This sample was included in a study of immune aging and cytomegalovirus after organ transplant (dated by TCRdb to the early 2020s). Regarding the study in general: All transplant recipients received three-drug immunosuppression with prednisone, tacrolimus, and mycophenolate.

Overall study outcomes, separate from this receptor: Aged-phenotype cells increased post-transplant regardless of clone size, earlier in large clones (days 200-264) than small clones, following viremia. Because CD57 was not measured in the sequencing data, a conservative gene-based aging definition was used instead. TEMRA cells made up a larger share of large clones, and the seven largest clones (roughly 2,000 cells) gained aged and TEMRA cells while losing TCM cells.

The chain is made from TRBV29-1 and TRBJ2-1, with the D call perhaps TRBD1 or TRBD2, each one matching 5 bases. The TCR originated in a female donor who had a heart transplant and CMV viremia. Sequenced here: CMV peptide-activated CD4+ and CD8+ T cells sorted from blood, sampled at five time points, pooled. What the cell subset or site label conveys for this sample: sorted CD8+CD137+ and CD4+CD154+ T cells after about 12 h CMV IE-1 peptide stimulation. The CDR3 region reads CSVILLGRNNEQFF. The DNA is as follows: TGCAGCGTCATACTTCTGGGACGGAACAATGAGCAGTTCTTC.